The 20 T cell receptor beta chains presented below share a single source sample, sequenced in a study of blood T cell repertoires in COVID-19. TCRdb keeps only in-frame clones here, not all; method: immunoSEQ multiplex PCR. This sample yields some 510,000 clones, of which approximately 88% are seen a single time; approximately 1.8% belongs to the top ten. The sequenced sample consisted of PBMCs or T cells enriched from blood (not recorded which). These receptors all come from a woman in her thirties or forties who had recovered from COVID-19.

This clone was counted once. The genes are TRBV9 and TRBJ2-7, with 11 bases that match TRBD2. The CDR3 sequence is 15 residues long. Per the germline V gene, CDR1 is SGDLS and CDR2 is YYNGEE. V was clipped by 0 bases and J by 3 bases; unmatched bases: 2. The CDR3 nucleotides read TGTGCCAGCAGCGTAGGCGGGACTAGCGGCTACGAGCAGTACTTC. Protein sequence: CASSVGGTSGYEQYF.

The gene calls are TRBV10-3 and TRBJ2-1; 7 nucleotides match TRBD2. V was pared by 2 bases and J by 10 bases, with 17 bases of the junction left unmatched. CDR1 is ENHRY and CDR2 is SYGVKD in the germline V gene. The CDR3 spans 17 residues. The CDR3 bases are TGTGCCATCAGTGAGGGTTATCCGACTAGCCTCTCGGAAGAGCAGTTCTTC. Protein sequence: CAISEGYPTSLSEEQFF.

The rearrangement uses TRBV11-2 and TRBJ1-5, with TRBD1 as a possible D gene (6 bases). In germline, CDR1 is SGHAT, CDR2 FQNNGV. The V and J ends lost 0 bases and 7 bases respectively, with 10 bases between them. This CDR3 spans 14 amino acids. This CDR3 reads CASSLERGQQPQHF. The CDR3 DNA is TGTGCCAGCAGCTTAGAAAGGGGACAACAGCCCCAGCATTTT.

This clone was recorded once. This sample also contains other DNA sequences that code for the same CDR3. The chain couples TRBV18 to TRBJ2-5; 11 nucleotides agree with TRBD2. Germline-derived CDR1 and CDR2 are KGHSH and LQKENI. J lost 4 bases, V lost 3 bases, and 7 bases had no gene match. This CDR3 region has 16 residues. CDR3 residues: CASSPGLAGGGETQYF. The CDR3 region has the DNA TGTGCCAGCTCACCGGGGCTAGCGGGAGGAGGAGAGACCCAGTACTTC.

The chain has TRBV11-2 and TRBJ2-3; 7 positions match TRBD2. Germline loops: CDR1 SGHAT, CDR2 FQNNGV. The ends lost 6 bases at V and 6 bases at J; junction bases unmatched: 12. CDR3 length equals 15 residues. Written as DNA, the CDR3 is TGTGCCAGCAGACCTGCGGGAGCGCGGGGGGATACGCAGTATTTT. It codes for CASRPAGARGDTQYF.

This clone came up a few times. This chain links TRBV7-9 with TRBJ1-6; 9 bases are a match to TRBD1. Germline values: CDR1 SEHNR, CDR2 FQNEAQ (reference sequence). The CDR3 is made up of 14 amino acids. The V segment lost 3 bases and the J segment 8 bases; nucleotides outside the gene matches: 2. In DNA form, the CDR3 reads TGTGCCAGCAGCTTGACAGGGGGGGATTCACCCCTCCACTTT. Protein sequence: CASSLTGGDSPLHF.

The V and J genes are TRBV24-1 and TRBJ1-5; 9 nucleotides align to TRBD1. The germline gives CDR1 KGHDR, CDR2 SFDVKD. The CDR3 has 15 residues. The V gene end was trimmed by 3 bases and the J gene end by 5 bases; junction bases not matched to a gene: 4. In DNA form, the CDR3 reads TGTGCCACCAGTGATCCCCGGACAGGGGATCAGCCCCAGCATTTT. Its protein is CATSDPRTGDQPQHF.

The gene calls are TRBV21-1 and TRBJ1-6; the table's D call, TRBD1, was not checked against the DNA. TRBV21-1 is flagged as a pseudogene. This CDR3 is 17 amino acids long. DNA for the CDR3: TGTGCCAGCAGCAAAGCTGGGGACAGGAGAGGTGGCTCACCCCTCCACTTT. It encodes CASSKAGDRRGGSPLHF.

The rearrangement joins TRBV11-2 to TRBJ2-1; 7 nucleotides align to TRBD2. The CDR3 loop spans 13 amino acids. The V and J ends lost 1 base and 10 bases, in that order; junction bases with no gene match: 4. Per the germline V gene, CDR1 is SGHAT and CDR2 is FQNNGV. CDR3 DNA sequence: TGTGCCAGCAGCTTAGCCGGACTAGTCGAGCAGTTCTTC. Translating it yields CASSLAGLVEQFF.

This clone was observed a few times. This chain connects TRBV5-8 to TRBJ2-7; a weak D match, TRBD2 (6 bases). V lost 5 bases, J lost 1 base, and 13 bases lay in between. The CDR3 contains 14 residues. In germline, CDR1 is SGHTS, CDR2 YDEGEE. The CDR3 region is CASSLAVQSYEQYF. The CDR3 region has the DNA TGTGCCAGCAGTTTAGCGGTTCAATCCTACGAGCAGTACTTC.

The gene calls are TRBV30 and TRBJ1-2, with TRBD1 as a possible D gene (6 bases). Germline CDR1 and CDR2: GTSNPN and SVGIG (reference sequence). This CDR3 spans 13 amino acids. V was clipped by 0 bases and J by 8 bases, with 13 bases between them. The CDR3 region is CAWSVTGPGGYTF. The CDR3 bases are TGTGCCTGGAGTGTAACAGGGCCTGGAGGCTACACCTTC.

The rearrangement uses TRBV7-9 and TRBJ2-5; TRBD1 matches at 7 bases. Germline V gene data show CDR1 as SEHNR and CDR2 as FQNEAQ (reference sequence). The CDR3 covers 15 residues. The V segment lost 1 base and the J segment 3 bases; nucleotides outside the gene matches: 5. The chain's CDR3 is CASSLGSDRKETQYF. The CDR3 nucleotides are TGTGCCAGCAGCTTAGGATCGGACAGGAAAGAGACCCAGTACTTC. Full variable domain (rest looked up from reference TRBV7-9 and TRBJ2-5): DTGVSQNPRHKITKRGQNVTFRCDPISEHNRLYWYRQTLGQGPEFLTYFQNEAQLEKSRLLSDRFSAERPKGSFSTLEIQRTEQGDSAMYLCASSLGSDRKETQYFGPGTRLLVL.

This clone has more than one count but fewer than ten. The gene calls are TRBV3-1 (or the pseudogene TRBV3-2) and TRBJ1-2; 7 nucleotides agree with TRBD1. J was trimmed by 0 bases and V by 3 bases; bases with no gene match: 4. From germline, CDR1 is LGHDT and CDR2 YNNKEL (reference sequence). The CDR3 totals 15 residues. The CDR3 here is CASSHLTGANYGYTF. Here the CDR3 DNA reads TGTGCCAGCAGCCACCTCACAGGGGCTAACTATGGCTACACCTTC.

The CDR3 sequence: CASSATLAGGGTDTQYF. The CDR3, as DNA: TGTGCCAGCAGCGCCACTTTAGCGGGAGGGGGCACAGATACGCAGTATTTT. The chain carries TRBV9 and TRBJ2-3; 11 nucleotides agree with TRBD2. Germline-derived CDR1 and CDR2 are SGDLS and YYNGEE. The CDR3 contains 17 residues. V lost 3 bases, J lost 1 base, and 7 bases stayed unmatched.

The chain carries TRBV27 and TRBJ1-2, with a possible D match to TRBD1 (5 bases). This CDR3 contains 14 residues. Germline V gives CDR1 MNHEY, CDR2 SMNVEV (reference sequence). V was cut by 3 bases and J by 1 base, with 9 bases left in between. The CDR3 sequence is CASSLAGFNYGYTF. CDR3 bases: TGTGCCAGCAGTTTGGCAGGGTTTAACTATGGCTACACCTTC.

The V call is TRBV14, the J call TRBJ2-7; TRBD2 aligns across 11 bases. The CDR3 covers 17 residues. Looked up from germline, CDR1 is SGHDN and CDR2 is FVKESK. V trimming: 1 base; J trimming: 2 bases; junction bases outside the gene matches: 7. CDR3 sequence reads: CASSQVRTSGGTYEQYF. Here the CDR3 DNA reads TGTGCCAGCAGCCAAGTCCGAACTAGCGGGGGTACCTACGAGCAGTACTTC.

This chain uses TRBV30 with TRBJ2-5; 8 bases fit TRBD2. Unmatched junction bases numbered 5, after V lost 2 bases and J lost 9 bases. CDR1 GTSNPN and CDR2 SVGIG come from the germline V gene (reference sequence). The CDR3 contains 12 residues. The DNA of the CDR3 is TGTGCCTGGAGTAGCGGGAGTATGGCCCAGTACTTC. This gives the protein CAWSSGSMAQYF.

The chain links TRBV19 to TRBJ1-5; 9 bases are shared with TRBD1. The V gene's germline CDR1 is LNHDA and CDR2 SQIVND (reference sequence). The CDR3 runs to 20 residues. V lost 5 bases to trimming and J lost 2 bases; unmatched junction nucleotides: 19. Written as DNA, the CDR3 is TGTGCCAGTAGTGAGGGACAGGGAGGACTACATGGTATTCGCAATCAGCCCCAGCATTTT. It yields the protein CASSEGQGGLHGIRNQPQHF. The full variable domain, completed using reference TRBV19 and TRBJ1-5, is DGGITQSPKYLFRKEGQNVTLSCEQNLNHDAMYWYRQDPGQGLRLIYYSQIVNDFQKGDIAEGYSVSREKKESFPLTVTSAQKNPTAFYLCASSEGQGGLHGIRNQPQHFGDGTRLSIL.

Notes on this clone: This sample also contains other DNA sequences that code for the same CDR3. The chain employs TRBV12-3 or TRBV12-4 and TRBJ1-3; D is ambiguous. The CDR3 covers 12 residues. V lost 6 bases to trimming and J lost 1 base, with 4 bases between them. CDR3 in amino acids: CASSPSGNTIYF. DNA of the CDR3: TGTGCCAGCAGCCCATCTGGAAACACCATATATTTT.

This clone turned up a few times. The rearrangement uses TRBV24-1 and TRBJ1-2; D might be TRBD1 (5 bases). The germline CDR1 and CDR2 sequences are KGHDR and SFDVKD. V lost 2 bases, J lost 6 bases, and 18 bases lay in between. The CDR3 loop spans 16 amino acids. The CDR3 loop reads CATSDSTMQGTDGYTF. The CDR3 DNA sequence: TGTGCCACCAGTGATTCCACCATGCAGGGTACAGATGGCTACACCTTC.